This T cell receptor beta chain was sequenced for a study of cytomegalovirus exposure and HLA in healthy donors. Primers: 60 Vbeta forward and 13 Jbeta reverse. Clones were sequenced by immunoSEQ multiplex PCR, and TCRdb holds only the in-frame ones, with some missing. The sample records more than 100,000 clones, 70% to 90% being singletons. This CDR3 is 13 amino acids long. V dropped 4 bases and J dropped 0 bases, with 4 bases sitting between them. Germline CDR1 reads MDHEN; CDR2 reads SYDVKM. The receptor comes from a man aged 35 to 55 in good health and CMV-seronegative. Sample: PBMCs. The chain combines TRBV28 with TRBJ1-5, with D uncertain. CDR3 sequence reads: CASSSNSNQPQHF. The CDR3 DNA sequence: TGTGCCAGCAGTTCAAATAGCAATCAGCCCCAGCATTTT.